This T cell receptor (beta chain) came from a study of blood T cell repertoires in COVID-19. Study-level information: In each case, the material was cDNA or gDNA derived from T cells, B-cell-depleted T cells, or PBMCs.

V was cut by 5 bases and J by 5 bases, with 12 bases left in between. From germline, CDR1 is LNHDA and CDR2 SQIVND (reference sequence). The CDR3 runs to 13 residues. Clones were read by immunoSEQ multiplex PCR, and TCRdb kept only the in-frame ones, dropping some. The sample includes around 88,000 clones, roughly 90% seen only once; the top ten take about 3%. The TCR sequence derives from a woman aged 80 or over with acute or convalescent COVID-19. The genes are TRBV19 and TRBJ1-1; D perhaps matches TRBD1 (5 bases). Specimen: peripheral blood. The CDR3 loop reads CASSASGGTEAFF. The DNA of the CDR3 is TGTGCCAGTAGTGCGTCGGGGGGGACTGAAGCTTTCTTT.